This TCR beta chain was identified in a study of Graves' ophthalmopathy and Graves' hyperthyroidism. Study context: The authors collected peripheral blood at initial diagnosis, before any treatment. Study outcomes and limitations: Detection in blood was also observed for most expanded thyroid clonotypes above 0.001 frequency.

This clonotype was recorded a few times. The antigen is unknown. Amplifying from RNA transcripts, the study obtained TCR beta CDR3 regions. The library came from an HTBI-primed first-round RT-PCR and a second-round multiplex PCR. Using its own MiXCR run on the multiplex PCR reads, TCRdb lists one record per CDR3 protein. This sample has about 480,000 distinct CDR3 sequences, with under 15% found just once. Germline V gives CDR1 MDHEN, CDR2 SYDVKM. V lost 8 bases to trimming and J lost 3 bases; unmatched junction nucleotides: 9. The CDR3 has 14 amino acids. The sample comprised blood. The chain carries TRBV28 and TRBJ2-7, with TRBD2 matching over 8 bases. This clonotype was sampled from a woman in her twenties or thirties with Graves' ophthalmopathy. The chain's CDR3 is CASAHSGKGYEQYF. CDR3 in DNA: TGTGCCAGCGCCCATAGCGGGAAAGGCTACGAGCAGTACTTC.